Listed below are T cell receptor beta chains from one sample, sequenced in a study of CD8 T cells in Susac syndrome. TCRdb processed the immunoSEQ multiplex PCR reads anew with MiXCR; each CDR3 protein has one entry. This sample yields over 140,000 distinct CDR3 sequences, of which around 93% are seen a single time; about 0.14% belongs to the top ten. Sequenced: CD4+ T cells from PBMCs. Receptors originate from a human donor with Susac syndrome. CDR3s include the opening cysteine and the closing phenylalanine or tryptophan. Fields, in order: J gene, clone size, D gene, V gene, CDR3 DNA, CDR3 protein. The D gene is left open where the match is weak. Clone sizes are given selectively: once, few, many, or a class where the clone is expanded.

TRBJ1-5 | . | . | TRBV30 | TGTGCCTGGAGTCCCGCCCCCCCGGACTGGAATCAGCCCCAGCATTTT | CAWSPAPPDWNQPQHF
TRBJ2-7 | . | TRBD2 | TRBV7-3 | TGTGCCAGCAGCCAAACTGATTGGACTAGCGGCACCTACGAGCAGTACTTC | CASSQTDWTSGTYEQYF
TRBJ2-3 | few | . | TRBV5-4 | TGTGCCAGCAGCTTTCGGGGAACAGATACGCAGTATTTT | CASSFRGTDTQYF
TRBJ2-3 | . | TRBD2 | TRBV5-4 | TGTGCCAGCAGCTTTAGCGGGGACACAGATACGCAGTATTTT | CASSFSGDTDTQYF
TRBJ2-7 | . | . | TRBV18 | TGTGCCAGCTCACCAACAGGGACCTACGAGCAGTACTTC | CASSPTGTYEQYF
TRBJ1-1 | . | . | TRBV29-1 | TGCAGCGTCACCACAGGGCTCGTCACTGAAGCTTTCTTT | CSVTTGLVTEAFF
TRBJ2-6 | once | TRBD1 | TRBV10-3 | TGTGCCATCAGGCTAGACAGGGCTGGGGCCAACGTCCTGACTTTC | CAIRLDRAGANVLTF
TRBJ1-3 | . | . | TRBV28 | TGTGCCAGCAGCTCCGAGGGGGAATACAGCAGAAACACCATATATTTT | CASSSEGEYSRNTIYF
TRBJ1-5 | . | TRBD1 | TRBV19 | TGTGCCAGTGTGGGACAGAGGGGCAATCAGCCCCAGCATTTT | CASVGQRGNQPQHF
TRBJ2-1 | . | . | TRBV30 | TGTGCCTGGAGTGTTCGTTTTAAGCAGTTCTTC | CAWSVRFKQFF
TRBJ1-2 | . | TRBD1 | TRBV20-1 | TGCAGTGCTAGAGTCCCACTTATGGCAGGGGGAGATGGCTACACCTTC | CSARVPLMAGGDGYTF
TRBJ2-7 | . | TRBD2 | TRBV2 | TGTGCCAGCAGAGGACTAGCGGGGGGCTACGAGCAGTACTTC | CASRGLAGGYEQYF
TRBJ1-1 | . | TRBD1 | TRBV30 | TGTGCCTGGAGGCCAGGGACAGTGAACACTGAAGCTTTCTTT | CAWRPGTVNTEAFF
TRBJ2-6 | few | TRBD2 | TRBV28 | TGTGCCAGCAGTCCCGGGGGGGCTGGGGCCAACGTCCTGACTTTC | CASSPGGAGANVLTF
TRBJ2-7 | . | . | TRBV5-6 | TGTGCCAGCAGCTTGGAGGGCGAGCAGTACTTC | CASSLEGEQYF
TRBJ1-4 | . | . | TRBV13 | TGTGCCAGCAGCTTACGAGGGGGAAATGAAAAACTGTTTTTT | CASSLRGGNEKLFF
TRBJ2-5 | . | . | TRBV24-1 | TGTGCCACCAGTGATGCCTCCCAAGAGACCCAGTACTTC | CATSDASQETQYF
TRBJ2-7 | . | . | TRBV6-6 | TGTGCCAGCAGTTACGGGCAGACCTCTACCTACGAGCAGTACTTC | CASSYGQTSTYEQYF
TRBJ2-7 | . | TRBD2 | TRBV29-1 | TGCAGCGTTCTCCTACTAGCGGATACCTACGAGCAGTACTTC | CSVLLLADTYEQYF
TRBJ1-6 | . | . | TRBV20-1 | TGCAGTGCCGATCGAGACTCTACTGGGTCACCCCTCCACTTT | CSADRDSTGSPLHF
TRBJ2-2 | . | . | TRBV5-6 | TGTGCCAGCAGCTTCTTCCACCCGAACACCGGGGAGCTGTTTTTT | CASSFFHPNTGELFF
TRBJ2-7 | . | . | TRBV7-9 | TGTGCCAGCAGTCTAGGGGTAATAGGCGAGCAGTACTTC | CASSLGVIGEQYF
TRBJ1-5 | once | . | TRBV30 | TGTGCCTGGAGTGGGAAATCCAATCAGCCCCAGCATTTT | CAWSGKSNQPQHF
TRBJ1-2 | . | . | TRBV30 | TGTGCCTGGAGTGGAAGCTGGTACCGTGGGGGCTATGGCTACACCTTC | CAWSGSWYRGGYGYTF
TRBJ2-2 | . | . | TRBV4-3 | TGCGCCAGCAGCCAAGATCGATATACTTCTGGGGGGACCGGGGAGCTGTTTTTT | CASSQDRYTSGGTGELFF
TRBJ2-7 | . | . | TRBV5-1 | TGCGCCAGCAGATCAACCGGGATTTCTTCCTACGAGCAGTACTTC | CASRSTGISSYEQYF
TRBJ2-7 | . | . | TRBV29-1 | TGCAGCGTTAAGGGCAGGGGCGGCCACGAGCAGTACTTC | CSVKGRGGHEQYF
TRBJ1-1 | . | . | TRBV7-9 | TGTGCCAGCAGTCCGTCCGACCTGGGAGCTTTCTTT | CASSPSDLGAFF
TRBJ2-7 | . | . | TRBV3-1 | TGTGCCAGCAGCTACGCGGAGGCCGGCGAGCAGTACTTC | CASSYAEAGEQYF
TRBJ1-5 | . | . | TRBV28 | TGTGCCAGCAGTTTTGGGTGGCAGCCCCAGCATTTT | CASSFGWQPQHF
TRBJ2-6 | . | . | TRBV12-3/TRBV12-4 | TGTGCCAGCAGCCCAGGGTCCTCTGGGGCCAACGTCCTGACTTTC | CASSPGSSGANVLTF
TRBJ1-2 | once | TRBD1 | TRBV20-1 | TGCGGAGGACAGGGCCTGGGGGATGGCTACACCTTC | CGGQGLGDGYTF
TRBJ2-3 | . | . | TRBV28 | TGTGCCAGCAGTGACTGGGCAGGGCAGTATTTT | CASSDWAGQYF
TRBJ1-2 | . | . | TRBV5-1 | TGCGCCAGCAGCTTTGGTCGCACAGGGAACTATGGCTACACCTTC | CASSFGRTGNYGYTF
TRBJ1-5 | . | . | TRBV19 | TGTGCCAGTAGTGTGGACCGAGATCAGCCCCAGCATTTT | CASSVDRDQPQHF
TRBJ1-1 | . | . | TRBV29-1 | TGCAGCGTTGATTATGAAGCTTTCTTT | CSVDYEAFF
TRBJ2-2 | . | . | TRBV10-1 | TGCGCCAGCACCCCCGAGTTCCCTCCGAACACCGGGGAGCTGTTTTTT | CASTPEFPPNTGELFF
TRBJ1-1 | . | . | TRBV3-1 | TGTGCCAGCAGCCCATCGGGACACGTAGCCGAAGCTTTCTTT | CASSPSGHVAEAFF
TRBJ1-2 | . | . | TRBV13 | TGTGCCAGCAGCTTATTGGGTCGGATGAGGTTCGATGGCTACACCTTC | CASSLLGRMRFDGYTF
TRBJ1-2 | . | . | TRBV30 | TGTGCCTGGAATTCAGGGCAGCCCTATGGCTACACCTTC | CAWNSGQPYGYTF
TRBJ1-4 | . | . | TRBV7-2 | TGTGCCAGCAGCTTAAATGGCGCAGGGCCTGAAAAACTGTTTTTT | CASSLNGAGPEKLFF
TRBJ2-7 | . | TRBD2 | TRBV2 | TGTGCCACCACCACTGGACTAGCCGGCGAGCAGTACTTC | CATTTGLAGEQYF
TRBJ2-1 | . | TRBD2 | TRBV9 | TGTGCCAGCAGCACTCGGACTAGCGGGAGATACAATGAGCAGTTCTTC | CASSTRTSGRYNEQFF
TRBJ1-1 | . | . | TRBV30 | TGTGCCTGGAGCCAGGGGCCCCGGAACACTGAAGCTTTCTTT | CAWSQGPRNTEAFF
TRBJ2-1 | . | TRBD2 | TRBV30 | TGTGCCTGGAGTAAGGGACTAGCGGAGACCTACAATGAGCAGTTCTTC | CAWSKGLAETYNEQFF
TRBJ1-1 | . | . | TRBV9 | TGTGCCAGCACCCTCGGGAAGGGGATGAACACTGAAGCTTTCTTT | CASTLGKGMNTEAFF
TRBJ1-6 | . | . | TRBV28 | TGTGCCAGCAGCCTTGGGCTCTTCTGGGGCCAAACAGCCTTCTATAATTCACCCCTCCACTTT | CASSLGLFWGQTAFYNSPLHF
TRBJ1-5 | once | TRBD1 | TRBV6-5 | TGTGCCAGCGGATTCCGGGACAGTCGTTCGCCCCAGCATTTT | CASGFRDSRSPQHF
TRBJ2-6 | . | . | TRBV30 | TGTGCGCAAAAGTTGGCGGTAGCTGGGGCCAACGTCCTGACTTTC | CAQKLAVAGANVLTF
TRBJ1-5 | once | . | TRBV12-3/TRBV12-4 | TGTGCCAGCAGTTTCACTGGAGGCAATCAGCCCCAGCATTTT | CASSFTGGNQPQHF
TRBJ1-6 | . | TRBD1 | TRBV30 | TGTGCCTGGAGTGTACTGGACAGGGGAGGATCACCCCTCCACTTT | CAWSVLDRGGSPLHF
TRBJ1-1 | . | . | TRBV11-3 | TGTGCCAGCAGCTCATCAGGTGGGGGCACTGAAGCTTTCTTT | CASSSSGGGTEAFF
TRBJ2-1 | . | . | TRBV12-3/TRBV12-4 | TGTGCCAGCAGTCCCGGGACGGAACGACCTTTAAATGAGCAGTTCTTC | CASSPGTERPLNEQFF
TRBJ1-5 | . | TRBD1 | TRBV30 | TGTGCCTGCACCTTGGACAGGGGTGGGAATCAGCCCCAGCATTTT | CACTLDRGGNQPQHF
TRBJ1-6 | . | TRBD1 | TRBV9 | TGTGCCAGCAGCGACGGGACAGGGGGAAAATCTGGACCCCTCCACTTT | CASSDGTGGKSGPLHF
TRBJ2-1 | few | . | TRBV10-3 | TGTGCCATCAGGGCTAGCGTCTACAATGAGCAGTTCTTC | CAIRASVYNEQFF
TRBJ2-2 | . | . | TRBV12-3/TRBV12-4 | TGTGCCAGCAGTTTAGGTGGCGGGGAGCTGTTTTTT | CASSLGGGELFF